The rows below give T cell receptor beta chains drawn from one sample of a study of T cells in Graves' hyperthyroidism and ophthalmopathy. TCRdb passed the multiplex PCR reads through MiXCR, listing each CDR3 protein once. The table has fewer than 700,000 distinct CDR3 sequences, about 15% seen once. Sequencing input: blood. These TCRs come from a woman aged 18-29 years with Graves' ophthalmopathy. CDR3s include the opening cysteine and the closing phenylalanine or tryptophan. D genes are given only for firm matches. The size field is filled for only some rows; it gives once, few, many or a size class.

clone_size d_call j_call v_call cdr3_nt cdr3_aa
once NA TRBJ2-1 TRBV7-9 TGTGCCAGCAGCAGGGACTTAGAGGGGGTCAATGAGCAGTTCTTC CASSRDLEGVNEQFF
many NA TRBJ1-1 TRBV10-3 TGTGCCATCAGTGAGAAGTTGGGCGGAACGGCTGAAGCTTTCTTT CAISEKLGGTAEAFF
NA NA TRBJ2-1 TRBV19 TGTGCCAGTAGTATAGGGGTCAATGAGCAGTTCTTC CASSIGVNEQFF
NA TRBD2 TRBJ2-1 TRBV20-1 TGCAGTGCATCGGGACTAGCGGGGGGCCCTCCCTACAATGAGCAGTTCTTC CSASGLAGGPPYNEQFF
many TRBD1 TRBJ1-2 TRBV10-3 TGTGCCATCAGGGACAGGGGTGGCTACACCTTC CAIRDRGGYTF
NA NA TRBJ1-3 TRBV5-5 TGCGCCAGCAGCTTGGAGGCGGGTAATGGAAACACCATATATTTT CASSLEAGNGNTIYF
NA NA TRBJ2-1 TRBV5-8 TGTGCCAGCAGCTTTCTAGGCGAGCAGTTCTTC CASSFLGEQFF
many NA TRBJ2-2 TRBV28 TGTGCCAGCAGTTTGAAGGGAGTGGTTGCCGGGGAGCTGTTTTTT CASSLKGVVAGELFF
NA TRBD2 TRBJ2-7 TRBV29-1 TGCAGCGTTATCGGGACTACCTACGAGCAGTACTTC CSVIGTTYEQYF
many NA TRBJ2-1 TRBV5-8 TGTGCCAGCAGCTTGGGAAGCGGGCACTACAATGAGCAGTTCTTC CASSLGSGHYNEQFF
many NA TRBJ2-2 TRBV5-1 TGCGCCAGCAGCTCCACCACCGGGGAGCTGTTTTTT CASSSTTGELFF
NA TRBD1 TRBJ1-5 TRBV28 TGTGCCAGCAGTTTACGGTTCCGGGACAGGGGATCCTATAGCAATCAGCCCCAGCATTTT CASSLRFRDRGSYSNQPQHF
NA TRBD1 TRBJ2-2 TRBV4-1 TGCGCCAGCAGCCAAGATACCGGGACAGGGACCACCGGGGAGCTGTTTTTT CASSQDTGTGTTGELFF
many NA TRBJ2-3 TRBV5-1 TGCGCCAGCAGCTCTGGGACTTCCCTTGGGGGAGATACGCAGTATTTT CASSSGTSLGGDTQYF
many NA TRBJ2-5 TRBV2 TGTGCCAGCAGTGAACAACTCCAAGAGACCCAGTACTTC CASSEQLQETQYF
many NA TRBJ1-1 TRBV3-1 TGTGCCAGCAGCACCCACCGGGACACCGTAGAAGCTTTCTTT CASSTHRDTVEAFF
few NA TRBJ1-6 TRBV6-1 TGTGCCAGCAGTCCCGGACAAATCCTACTTAATTCACCCCTCCACTTT CASSPGQILLNSPLHF
NA NA TRBJ1-1 TRBV7-9 TGTGCCAGCAGCTTAAATCTGGTCGCTTTCTTT CASSLNLVAFF
NA NA TRBJ1-6 TRBV4-1 TGCGCCAGCAGACCTCGCGCAGAAAATTCACCCCTCCACTTT CASRPRAENSPLHF
NA TRBD2 TRBJ2-3 TRBV13 TGTGCCAGCAGCACCCGAGCGGGAGGGCCGGATACAGATACGCAGTATTTT CASSTRAGGPDTDTQYF
many TRBD2 TRBJ2-3 TRBV11-2 TGTGCCAGCAGCTTAACTTTAGCGGGGTTCACAGATACGCAGTATTTT CASSLTLAGFTDTQYF
few TRBD1 TRBJ1-3 TRBV27 TGTGCCAGCAGTGAGTTGGGGACAGCCGGAAACACCATATATTTT CASSELGTAGNTIYF
many NA TRBJ1-1 TRBV20-1 TGCAGTGCAGCAGGGGCCCTGAACACTGAAGCTTTCTTT CSAAGALNTEAFF
many NA TRBJ2-7 TRBV10-3 TGTGCCATCATCACGCCGGACAGTCTAAGGGACTACGAGCAGTACTTC CAIITPDSLRDYEQYF
few TRBD2 TRBJ2-7 TRBV19 TGTGCCAGTAGTATAGGTGGTAGCGGGAAATACGAGCAGTACTTC CASSIGGSGKYEQYF
many TRBD1 TRBJ1-1 TRBV7-9 TGTGCCAGCAGCTCGACAGGGGGCGCGACTACTGAAGCTTTCTTT CASSSTGGATTEAFF
NA NA TRBJ2-3 TRBV4-1 TGCGCCAGCAGCCAAGCGGAGAGCACAGATACGCAGTATTTT CASSQAESTDTQYF
few NA TRBJ2-3 TRBV28 TGTGCCAGCGGACCCCGTACAGGGTTTCGCGATGCGCAGTATTTT CASGPRTGFRDAQYF
many NA TRBJ1-1 TRBV6-1 TGTGCCAGCACCGCATTGGCGAGGAACACTGAAGCTTTCTTT CASTALARNTEAFF
many TRBD2 TRBJ2-1 TRBV15 TGTGCCACCAGCAGAGATAGGACTAGTAGTGGCGATGAGCAGTTCTTC CATSRDRTSSGDEQFF
many NA TRBJ2-7 TRBV27 TGTGCCAGCAGTTTATCGTCAGGAGACTCCTACGAGCAGTACTTC CASSLSSGDSYEQYF
many NA TRBJ2-7 TRBV20-1 TGCAGTGCTAGGGGACTCCCGAGGAGCTCCTACGAGCAGTACTTC CSARGLPRSSYEQYF
many NA TRBJ1-2 TRBV5-8 TGTGCCAGCAGCTCCCCCCAGAACACCGAGGCTAACTATGGCTACACCTTC CASSSPQNTEANYGYTF
NA TRBD1 TRBJ2-7 TRBV20-1 TGCAGTGCAGGGGACAGGGGGCGGGACGAGCAGTACTTC CSAGDRGRDEQYF
NA NA TRBJ1-1 TRBV6-1 TGTGCCAGCAGTATGGGAGTAGCTGAAGCTTTCTTT CASSMGVAEAFF
NA TRBD1 TRBJ2-5 TRBV5-1 TGCGCCAGCACTTGGGACAGGGGGTTGGAGACCCAGTACTTC CASTWDRGLETQYF
few TRBD2 TRBJ2-1 TRBV9 TGTGCCAGCAACGTAGAGGCGGGGGGGGCCTACGACAATGAGCAGTTCTTC CASNVEAGGAYDNEQFF
few TRBD2 TRBJ2-6 TRBV6-6 TGTGCCAGCAGTTACTCGCGCGGGGGGCTCGGGGCCAACGTCCTGACTTTC CASSYSRGGLGANVLTF
many NA TRBJ1-4 TRBV12-3/TRBV12-4 TGTGCCAGCCAGAGGTCCTCGTTGGAAAAACTGTTTTTT CASQRSSLEKLFF
many TRBD2 TRBJ2-1 TRBV20-1 TGCAGTGCTAGCCGGACTAGCGGGACCCAGACCTACAATGAGCAGTTCTTC CSASRTSGTQTYNEQFF
many TRBD1 TRBJ1-1 TRBV6-5 TGTGCCAGCAGTTACCCGGACAGGGCGGGTGAAGCTTTCTTT CASSYPDRAGEAFF
NA NA TRBJ2-6 TRBV5-1 TGCGCCAGCAGCTTAGTTGTGGCTGGGGCCAACGTCCTGACTTTC CASSLVVAGANVLTF
many TRBD1 TRBJ1-2 TRBV11-1 TGTGCCAGCAGCGCCCGACAGGGTAGTCGAGGCTACACCTTC CASSARQGSRGYTF
many TRBD2 TRBJ2-7 TRBV20-1 TGCAGTGCTAGGAAGACTAGCGCCTACGAGCAGTACTTC CSARKTSAYEQYF
many NA TRBJ2-1 TRBV12-3/TRBV12-4 TGTGCCAGCAGGGCGGGCGGGGCCTACAATGAGCAGTTCTTC CASRAGGAYNEQFF
NA NA TRBJ1-5 TRBV28 TGTGCCAGCACCTGGGGGGGCAATCAGCCCCAGCATTTT CASTWGGNQPQHF
many TRBD1 TRBJ2-7 TRBV3-1 TGTGCCAGCAGCCAAGCGGACAGGGCGGTCGAGCAGTACTTC CASSQADRAVEQYF
many TRBD2 TRBJ2-1 TRBV12-3/TRBV12-4 TGTGCCAGCAGTGCGGGAGGGCCGAATGAGCAGTTCTTC CASSAGGPNEQFF
NA NA TRBJ1-5 TRBV6-9 TGTGCCAGCAGTTACCTCCGGGACAGCAATCAGCCCCAGCATTTT CASSYLRDSNQPQHF
many TRBD1 TRBJ1-1 TRBV30 TGTGCCTGGGACAGGGCGACCACTGAAGCTTTCTTT CAWDRATTEAFF
many TRBD1 TRBJ1-6 TRBV5-1 TGCGCCAGCAGCCCGACAGGGCCCTATAATTCACCCCTCCACTTT CASSPTGPYNSPLHF
many TRBD1 TRBJ1-1 TRBV6-5 TGTGCCAGCAGTTACTCCCAGGGGGCGGGGGAAGCTTTCTTT CASSYSQGAGEAFF
NA TRBD2 TRBJ2-2 TRBV27 TGTGCCAGCAGCGCTGGGGGGGAGGGCCCCGGGGAGCTGTTTTTT CASSAGGEGPGELFF
many TRBD2 TRBJ2-1 TRBV11-2 TGTGCCAGCAGCAAAACTAGCGGGCCTGCCGATGAGCAGTTCTTC CASSKTSGPADEQFF
few NA TRBJ2-1 TRBV7-2 TGTGCCAGCAGCCCGCTGGGCGGGACTGTCCCCCATGAGCAGTTCTTC CASSPLGGTVPHEQFF